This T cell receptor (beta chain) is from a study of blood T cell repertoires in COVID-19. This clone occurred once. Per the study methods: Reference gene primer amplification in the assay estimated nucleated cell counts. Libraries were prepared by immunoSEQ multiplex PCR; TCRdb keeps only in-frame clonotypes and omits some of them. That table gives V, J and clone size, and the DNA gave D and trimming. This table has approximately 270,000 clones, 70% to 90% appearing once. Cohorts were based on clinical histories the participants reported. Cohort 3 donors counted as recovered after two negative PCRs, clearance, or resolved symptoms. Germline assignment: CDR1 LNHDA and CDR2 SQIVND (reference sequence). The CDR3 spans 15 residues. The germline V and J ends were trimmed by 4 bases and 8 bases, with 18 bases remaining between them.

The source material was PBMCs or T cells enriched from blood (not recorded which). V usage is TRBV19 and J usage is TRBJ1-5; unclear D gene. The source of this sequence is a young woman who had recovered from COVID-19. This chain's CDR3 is CASSSPSGGLEPQHF. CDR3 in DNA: TGTGCCAGTAGTAGCCCCTCGGGAGGGCTGGAGCCCCAGCATTTT.